This TCR beta chain is drawn from a study of OX40 agonist ivuxolimab in advanced cancers. Assay: immunoSEQ multiplex PCR; the TCRdb copy retains only in-frame clones and omits some. The sample lists some 31,000 clones; about nine tenths were seen once. Germline CDR1 is LGHNA and CDR2 is YSLEER. The CDR3 runs 14 residues. Deletions cut 3 bases from V and 4 bases from J, with 13 bases between. The V and J genes are TRBV4-3 and TRBJ2-7; D is uncertain. Source: CD4+ or CD8+ T cells sorted from blood, taken in a trial of the OX40 agonist ivuxolimab. This clonotype was obtained from an adult with an advanced solid tumor such as melanoma, head and neck, liver or kidney cancer. The CDR3 region is CASSQMIGSYEQYF. CDR3 nucleotide sequence: TGCGCCAGCAGCCAGATGATCGGGTCATACGAGCAGTACTTC.